What follows are 23 T cell receptor beta chains derived from one specimen sequenced in a study of T cells in Graves' hyperthyroidism and ophthalmopathy. TCR beta CDR3 region amplification was performed from RNA transcripts. HTBI primers drove first-round RT-PCR of the TCR CDR3. MiXCR, applied by TCRdb to the multiplex PCR reads, yields one record per CDR3 protein. The sample lists around 400,000 distinct CDR3 sequences, less than 15% seen once, with about 9.1% in the top ten. The sample consisted of blood. These receptors were obtained from a woman younger than 30 with Graves' hyperthyroidism.

This clonotype was observed a few times. This could be a read error, since a much larger clone is one nucleotide away. The V and J genes are TRBV10-3 and TRBJ2-7; 10 bases are shared with TRBD2. V was pared by 2 bases and J by 7 bases, with 17 bases of the junction left unmatched. From germline, CDR1 is ENHRY and CDR2 SYGVKD. CDR3 length: 18 residues. The CDR3 DNA follows: TGTGCCATCAGTGAGAGTAGCGGGAGGCCCCCCCCCCTAGGTGAGCAGTACTTC. Its translation is CAISESSGRPPPLGEQYF.

As regards this clonotype: One base away lies a much larger clone, so this may be a sequencing read error. The J gene is TRBJ2-3, the V gene TRBV6-5, with 10 positions matching TRBD2. The CDR3 has 17 amino acids. Trimming at V came to 2 bases and at J to 7 bases, leaving 12 bases not matched to a gene. The germline V gene encodes CDR1 MNHEY and CDR2 SVGAGI. CDR3 DNA: TGTGCCAGCAGTTACGGGCTAGCGGGAGTCAGCGGGAATACGCAGTATTTT. It translates to CASSYGLAGVSGNTQYF.

In this sample, this clonotype turned up many times. The chain combines TRBV27 with TRBJ1-1, with D possibly matching TRBD1 (5 bases). V was cut by 0 bases and J by 0 bases, with 8 bases left in between. The CDR3 loop spans 15 amino acids. Germline V gene sequence: CDR1 MNHEY, CDR2 SMNVEV (reference sequence). The DNA for the CDR3 is TGTGCCAGCAGTTTATCGGGGACCATGAACACTGAAGCTTTCTTT. It translates to CASSLSGTMNTEAFF.

This clonotype showed up just a few times. The V gene is TRBV25-1, the J gene TRBJ2-7; a weak D match, TRBD2 (5 bases). Trimming left V 0 bases short and J 2 bases short, with 8 bases between. The CDR3 spans 14 residues. Per germline, CDR1 MGHDK and CDR2 SYGVNS. This chain's CDR3 is CASSEYGKAYEQYF. CDR3 coding DNA: TGTGCCAGCAGTGAATACGGGAAGGCCTACGAGCAGTACTTC.

The J gene is TRBJ1-3, the V gene TRBV5-1; the D is unclear. The germline gives CDR1 SGHRS, CDR2 YFSETQ. The V and J ends lost 5 bases and 0 bases respectively, with 12 bases between them. The CDR3 runs 15 residues. For the CDR3, the DNA is TGCGCCAGCAGTATGGACTCAAGCTCTGGAAACACCATATATTTT. Protein sequence: CASSMDSSSGNTIYF.

In its sample, this clonotype was seen many times. This sequence joins TRBV12-3 or TRBV12-4 and TRBJ2-5; the D gene is possibly TRBD1 (5 bases). V was clipped by 7 bases and J by 1 base, with 25 bases between them. The CDR3 has 18 residues. The CDR3, as DNA: TGTGCCAGCAATAAAGGGGCTCAGCGCTTATCAACCCAAGAGACCCAGTACTTC. This translates into CASNKGAQRLSTQETQYF.

This clonotype was found many times. The V and J genes are TRBV7-2 and TRBJ2-3; 8 bases align to TRBD2. Losses at the gene ends were 2 bases for V and 4 bases for J; bases not matched to a gene: 5. CDR3 size: 15 residues. The germline gives CDR1 SGHTA, CDR2 FQGNSA. In DNA form, the CDR3 reads TGTGCCAGCAGCTTAAACGGGAGGGCGTCAGATACGCAGTATTTT. Translation gives CASSLNGRASDTQYF.

The genes are TRBV12-3 or TRBV12-4 and TRBJ2-7; perhaps TRBD2 as D (5 bases). This CDR3 comprises 13 residues. Trimming took off 2 bases at V and 9 bases at J, with 14 bases between the two ends. The CDR3 DNA reads TGTGCCAGCAGTTTAAGCGGTCACACGGGGCAGTACTTC. Translation gives CASSLSGHTGQYF.

The rearrangement links TRBV9 to TRBJ1-1; D might be TRBD1 (6 bases). This CDR3 has 14 amino acids. In germline, CDR1 is SGDLS, CDR2 YYNGEE. V gave up 4 bases and J gave up 4 bases, with 14 bases separating them. The CDR3: CASSPAGGRTEAFF. In DNA form, the CDR3 reads TGTGCCAGCAGCCCCGCCGGGGGGCGCACTGAAGCTTTCTTT.

The chain links TRBV30 to TRBJ1-5; no firm D call. The germline gives CDR1 GTSNPN, CDR2 SVGIG (reference sequence). With 5 bases removed from V and 4 bases from J, the gap between germline ends came to 12 bases. This CDR3 has 13 residues. The CDR3 reads CAWGTKLNQPQHF. CDR3 DNA sequence: TGTGCCTGGGGCACCAAACTTAATCAGCCCCAGCATTTT.

Many counts were recorded for this clonotype. The CDR3 sequence is CASSPYWETQYF. The CDR3 DNA sequence: TGTGCCAGCAGCCCGTACTGGGAGACCCAGTACTTC. This chain joins TRBV11-2 and TRBJ2-5, with D uncertain. Trimming took 5 bases from V and 5 from J, leaving 9 bases between them. The length of the CDR3 is 12 residues. Germline CDR1 and CDR2: SGHAT and FQNNGV. Full variable domain (rest looked up from reference TRBV11-2 and TRBJ2-5): EAGVAQSPRYKIIEKRQSVAFWCNPISGHATLYWYQQILGQGPKLLIQFQNNGVVDDSQLPKDRFSAERLKGVDSTLKIQPAKLEDSAVYLCASSPYWETQYFGPGTRLLVL.

This clonotype occurred a few times. The rearrangement links TRBV5-1 to TRBJ1-1; maybe TRBD1 (5 bases). The CDR3 has 15 amino acids. Germline V lookup: CDR1 SGHRS, CDR2 YFSETQ. The germline V and J ends were trimmed by 4 bases and 1 base, with 14 bases remaining between them. CDR3 in DNA: TGCGCCAGCAGCCTACAGGACCATGGGAACACTGAAGCTTTCTTT. This gives the protein CASSLQDHGNTEAFF.

This clonotype was counted ten times or more. The CDR3 region has the DNA TGCAGTGCCAGCCATGAGACAGGCCCCCTTGGCTACACCTTC. This codes for CSASHETGPLGYTF. The chain has TRBV20-1 and TRBJ1-2, with D possibly TRBD1 on 6 matching bases. Germline V gene data show CDR1 as DFQATT and CDR2 as SNEGSKA (reference sequence). This CDR3 has 14 amino acids. V was shortened by 6 bases and J by 7 bases, with 21 bases between the two germline ends.

Note on this clonotype: With a much larger clone just one base away, this may be a read error. The chain has TRBV2 and TRBJ2-7, with a tentative D call TRBD2 (6 bases). Germline V gene lookup returns CDR1 SNHLY and CDR2 FYNNEI. CDR3 length: 14 residues. V was cut by 8 bases and J by 0 bases, with 14 bases left in between. The CDR3: CASQEGCPSYEQYF. Here the CDR3 DNA reads TGTGCCAGCCAGGAGGGCTGCCCCTCCTACGAGCAGTACTTC.

The CDR3 loop reads CSARSGHPAPLYYNEQFF. DNA for the CDR3: TGCAGTGCCCGCTCAGGCCATCCAGCCCCCCTATACTACAATGAGCAGTTCTTC. This sequence joins TRBV20-1 and TRBJ2-1, with no clear D. Germline V gives CDR1 DFQATT, CDR2 SNEGSKA (reference sequence). V was pared by 6 bases and J by 3 bases, with 27 bases between. The CDR3 is 18 amino acids.

This clonotype showed up just a few times. The chain combines TRBV7-8 with TRBJ2-2; TRBD2 matches 10 bases. The CDR3 has 17 residues. The germline V gene has CDR1 SGHVS and CDR2 FQNEAQ. Trimming cost V 2 bases and J 4 bases; bases outside gene matches: 7. The CDR3 spells CASSLRLAGARTGELFF. The CDR3 nucleotides read TGTGCCAGCAGCTTAAGGCTAGCGGGGGCCCGCACCGGGGAGCTGTTTTTT.

This chain uses TRBV29-1 with TRBJ2-7; D is possibly TRBD1 (5 bases). The germline V and J ends were trimmed by 2 bases and 2 bases, with 10 bases remaining between them. CDR3 length: 13 amino acids. Germline loops: CDR1 SQVTM, CDR2 ANQGSEA. The CDR3 DNA is TGCAGCGTTGAATCAGGGCCTACCTACGAGCAGTACTTC. It translates to CSVESGPTYEQYF.

This clonotype was seen ten or more times. The chain is built from TRBV5-8 and TRBJ1-1; 9 nucleotides match TRBD1. CDR3 size: 15 residues. Per the germline V gene, CDR1 is SGHTS and CDR2 is YDEGEE. With 4 bases clipped from V and 1 base from J, the junction kept 5 bases outside the gene matches. CDR3 DNA: TGTGCCAGCAGCCGTAGGGACAGGGCGAACACTGAAGCTTTCTTT. Translating it yields CASSRRDRANTEAFF.

This clonotype was picked up many times. The rearrangement uses TRBV20-1 and TRBJ2-1, with D perhaps TRBD1 (6 bases). The CDR3 has 14 amino acids. Germline CDR1 reads DFQATT; CDR2 reads SNEGSKA (reference sequence). The V and J ends lost 5 bases and 4 bases respectively, with 15 bases between them. DNA for the CDR3: TGCAGTGCTTCTTCAGGGGTTGAATACAATGAGCAGTTCTTC. This translates into CSASSGVEYNEQFF.

This clonotype was observed at least ten times. This sequence joins TRBV7-3 and TRBJ2-2; D unresolved. The V end was cut by 1 base, the J end by 7 bases, with 7 bases between. Germline loops: CDR1 SGHTA, CDR2 FQGTGA. The CDR3 spans 13 residues. Written as DNA, the CDR3 is TGTGCCAGCAGCTTAAACGGGCTCGGGGAGCTGTTTTTT. Translating gives CASSLNGLGELFF.

This clonotype was picked up many times. V and J are TRBV20-1 and TRBJ2-3, with TRBD1 identical over 7 bases. This CDR3 is 14 amino acids long. Germline V CDR1 and CDR2: DFQATT, SNEGSKA (reference sequence). The J segment lost 4 bases and the V segment lost 1 base, leaving 5 bases of the junction unmatched. The CDR3 DNA sequence: TGCAGTGCTAGAGTTACAGGGGTGGCAGATACGCAGTATTTT. Protein sequence: CSARVTGVADTQYF.

V is TRBV20-1 and J is TRBJ1-3; the D is unclear. Trimming took off 0 bases at V and 0 bases at J, with 9 bases between the two ends. This CDR3 is 15 amino acids long. Germline-derived CDR1 and CDR2 are DFQATT and SNEGSKA (reference sequence). The CDR3 DNA follows: TGCAGTGCTAGAGATGTGGACTCCTCTGGAAACACCATATATTTT. This codes for CSARDVDSSGNTIYF.

This clonotype was seen more than once but under ten times. The chain has TRBV2 and TRBJ2-2; TRBD1 agrees at 8 bases. V was clipped by 4 bases and J by 3 bases; unmatched bases: 16. The CDR3 is made up of 19 amino acids. Germline V lookup: CDR1 SNHLY, CDR2 FYNNEI. CDR3 DNA sequence: TGTGCCAGCAGTGTTAAGGACAGGGAGCCTAGCGTGTACACCGGGGAGCTGTTTTTT. Its translation: CASSVKDREPSVYTGELFF. Complete variable domain (other parts from reference TRBV2 and TRBJ2-2): EPEVTQTPSHQVTQMGQEVILRCVPISNHLYFYWYRQILGQKVEFLVSFYNNEISEKSEIFDDQFSVERPDGSNFTLKIRSTKLEDSAMYFCASSVKDREPSVYTGELFFGEGSRLTVL.